This record covers a single T cell receptor (beta chain). There are 15 residues in the CDR3. CDR1 SGDLS and CDR2 YYNGEE come from the germline V gene. V lost 6 bases to trimming and J lost 3 bases; unmatched junction nucleotides: 8. Reverse transcription of extracted RNA yielded cDNA, which provided the sequencing template. The data were produced by immunoSEQ multiplex PCR, yet TCRdb's version contains in-frame clones alone and is incomplete. The top ten hold 19% of the sample, which has about 150,000 clones, about 50% seen once. This entry belongs to a study of CD8+ T cells in alopecia areata. This clonotype originated in a human donor with alopecia areata. The sequences come from CD8+ T cells sorted from blood, collected at week 0. The rearrangement links TRBV9 to TRBJ2-3, with 9 nucleotides matching TRBD2. The CDR3 nucleotides are TGTGCCAGCACCCCTAGACTAGCGGTAACAGATACGCAGTATTTT. Translating it yields CASTPRLAVTDTQYF. Looking up the rest from reference TRBV9 and TRBJ2-3 gives the full variable domain: DSGVTQTPKHLITATGQRVTLRCSPRSGDLSVYWYQQSLDQGLQFLIQYYNGEERAKGNILERFSAQQFPDLHSELNLSSLELGDSALYFCASTPRLAVTDTQYFGPGTRLTVL.